This is a list of T cell receptor beta chains from one sample in a study of regulatory T cells in long-lasting Graves disease. From the multiplex PCR reads, TCRdb called clonotypes with MiXCR, one entry per CDR3 protein. There are fewer than 600,000 distinct CDR3 sequences in the sample; around a fifth occur only once, and around 14% lies in the top ten. Sequenced material: peripheral blood mononuclear cells (PBMCs), taken when the disease was refractory, from a patient treated with antithyroid drugs. These TCRs come from a female donor with Graves disease. CDR3s include the opening cysteine and the closing phenylalanine or tryptophan. A D gene is named only where the DNA matches it firmly. Expanded clones are given a class, and other clones once, few, many or no size at all.

v_call: TRBV14; j_call: TRBJ1-1; clone_size: .; d_call: .; cdr3_nt: TGTGCCAGCAGCCAAATCAGAACTGAAGCTTTCTTT; cdr3_aa: CASSQIRTEAFF
v_call: TRBV6-1; j_call: TRBJ1-6; clone_size: many; d_call: .; cdr3_nt: TGTGCCAGCAGTGAAGGATACAGCAGTAATTCACCCCTCCACTTT; cdr3_aa: CASSEGYSSNSPLHF
v_call: TRBV11-1; j_call: TRBJ2-2; clone_size: many; d_call: .; cdr3_nt: TGTGCCAGCAGCTTGTCCAGGGCGAACACCGGGGAGCTGTTTTTT; cdr3_aa: CASSLSRANTGELFF
v_call: TRBV12-3/TRBV12-4; j_call: TRBJ1-1; clone_size: many; d_call: TRBD1; cdr3_nt: TGTGCCAGCACTTGGGGAGGGGGCCGGAGTAGCACTGAAGCTTTCTTT; cdr3_aa: CASTWGGGRSSTEAFF
v_call: TRBV6-5; j_call: TRBJ2-7; clone_size: .; d_call: TRBD1; cdr3_nt: TGTGCCAGCAGTTCCACACAGGGGGCGCGATACGAGCAGTACTTC; cdr3_aa: CASSSTQGARYEQYF
v_call: TRBV9; j_call: TRBJ1-6; clone_size: few; d_call: .; cdr3_nt: TGTGCCAGCAGCGTAGGCGATGATTCACCCCTCCACTTT; cdr3_aa: CASSVGDDSPLHF
v_call: TRBV28; j_call: TRBJ1-2; clone_size: few; d_call: .; cdr3_nt: TGTGCCAGCAGTGTGGGACGCGGAGTAGGCTACACCTTC; cdr3_aa: CASSVGRGVGYTF
v_call: TRBV7-2; j_call: TRBJ2-2; clone_size: few; d_call: TRBD2; cdr3_nt: TGTGCCAGCAGCCCACTAGCGATCGGGGAGCTGTTTTTT; cdr3_aa: CASSPLAIGELFF
v_call: TRBV6-1; j_call: TRBJ2-6; clone_size: few; d_call: TRBD1; cdr3_nt: TGTGCCAGCAGGAGAGGGACAGGAGGCTCTGGGGCCAACGTCCTGACTTTC; cdr3_aa: CASRRGTGGSGANVLTF
v_call: TRBV11-2; j_call: TRBJ2-2; clone_size: many; d_call: .; cdr3_nt: TGTGCCAGCAGCTTGGGGGTCAGCACCGGGGAGCTGTTTTTT; cdr3_aa: CASSLGVSTGELFF
v_call: TRBV7-9; j_call: TRBJ1-1; clone_size: few; d_call: .; cdr3_nt: TGTGCCAGCAGCATATCCCCCACGGTGAAGTTT; cdr3_aa: CASSISPTVKF
v_call: TRBV12-3/TRBV12-4; j_call: TRBJ2-7; clone_size: once; d_call: .; cdr3_nt: TGTGCCAGCAGTCGAGGGGACGGTGGACTCTACGAGCAGTACTTC; cdr3_aa: CASSRGDGGLYEQYF
v_call: TRBV6-5; j_call: TRBJ1-1; clone_size: .; d_call: .; cdr3_nt: TGTGCCAGCAGTTTACGCCGGGACATGAACACTGAAGCTTTCTTT; cdr3_aa: CASSLRRDMNTEAFF
v_call: TRBV20-1; j_call: TRBJ2-5; clone_size: .; d_call: TRBD2; cdr3_nt: TGCAGTGTCAGAAAGCGGGGGGCCTGGGAGACCCAGTACTTC; cdr3_aa: CSVRKRGAWETQYF
v_call: TRBV20-1; j_call: TRBJ2-7; clone_size: .; d_call: TRBD1; cdr3_nt: TGCAGTGCTACGCAGACAGGGGGCAGGGAGCAGTACTTC; cdr3_aa: CSATQTGGREQYF
v_call: TRBV12-3/TRBV12-4; j_call: TRBJ2-7; clone_size: many; d_call: .; cdr3_nt: TGTGCCAGCAGTTTGGCATATTACCACGAGCAGTACTTC; cdr3_aa: CASSLAYYHEQYF
v_call: TRBV11-2; j_call: TRBJ2-7; clone_size: .; d_call: TRBD1; cdr3_nt: TGTGCCAGCAGCTTATTGGCAGGGGGTCTCTACGAGCAGTACTTC; cdr3_aa: CASSLLAGGLYEQYF
v_call: TRBV12-3/TRBV12-4; j_call: TRBJ1-2; clone_size: many; d_call: .; cdr3_nt: TGTGCCAGCAGCCGGCAGATCTATGGCTACACCTTC; cdr3_aa: CASSRQIYGYTF
v_call: TRBV29-1; j_call: TRBJ2-7; clone_size: many; d_call: .; cdr3_nt: TGCAGCGTTAAGGGGGTCTTTGGCTACGACGGCGAGCAGTACTTC; cdr3_aa: CSVKGVFGYDGEQYF
v_call: TRBV7-2; j_call: TRBJ1-1; clone_size: .; d_call: .; cdr3_nt: TGTGCCAGCAGCTTAGGTCCCGGGGCTGCTTTCTTT; cdr3_aa: CASSLGPGAAFF
v_call: TRBV6-4; j_call: TRBJ2-2; clone_size: .; d_call: TRBD2; cdr3_nt: TGTGCCAGCATCCCGGGACTAGCGGGGTCCGGGGAGCTGTTTTTT; cdr3_aa: CASIPGLAGSGELFF
v_call: TRBV19; j_call: TRBJ2-5; clone_size: few; d_call: .; cdr3_nt: TGTGCCAGTAGTTCAGGGGACCGAGGGACCCAGTACTTC; cdr3_aa: CASSSGDRGTQYF
v_call: TRBV7-2; j_call: TRBJ2-3; clone_size: .; d_call: TRBD2; cdr3_nt: TGTGCCAGCAGCTTCGCGGGGGGGCCCGGAGATACGCAGTATTTT; cdr3_aa: CASSFAGGPGDTQYF
v_call: TRBV29-1; j_call: TRBJ2-5; clone_size: once; d_call: .; cdr3_nt: TGCAGCGTTGCTTTGCAGGGGGGGGGAGAGACCCAGTACTTC; cdr3_aa: CSVALQGGGETQYF
v_call: TRBV28; j_call: TRBJ1-1; clone_size: many; d_call: .; cdr3_nt: TGTGCCAGCAGTCTTTCACAGGGTCCCGAAGCTTTCTTT; cdr3_aa: CASSLSQGPEAFF
v_call: TRBV28; j_call: TRBJ2-7; clone_size: many; d_call: .; cdr3_nt: TGTGCCAGCGGATGGGTGACCGGGGCAGGCGAAAACTACGAGCAGTACTTC; cdr3_aa: CASGWVTGAGENYEQYF
v_call: TRBV3-1; j_call: TRBJ2-4; clone_size: .; d_call: TRBD1; cdr3_nt: TGTGCCAGCAGCCAAGATTGGGGGACAGGGGAAGCAAACATTCAGTACTTC; cdr3_aa: CASSQDWGTGEANIQYF